This TCR beta chain appears in the sequencing data of a study of human T cells and chemical hapten exposure. One entry per CDR3 protein results from TCRdb running MiXCR on the RACE reads. The table has tens of thousands of distinct CDR3 sequences, about a tenth seen once. The CDR3 spans 16 residues. Germline assignment: CDR1 SGHVS and CDR2 FNYEAQ. Trimming cost V 2 bases and J 0 bases, with 8 bases left between them. Time point here: patch test 2, 6 weeks after DPC sensitization. This sample's treatment: therapeutic diphenylcyclopropenone sensitization with weekly scalp DPC. Alopecia patients deemed DPC-suitable, aged 18 to 70, excluding pregnancy. This clonotype was seen many times.

The TCR originated in a woman between 25 and 40 years old with alopecia areata. Some clones in this sample may be carry-over from other donors' samples. V usage is TRBV7-6 and J usage is TRBJ1-6; no clear D gene. The specimen comprised whole blood, sampled in connection with sensitization to the hapten diphenylcyclopropenone (DPC). CDR3 in amino acids: CASSLTQSSYNSPLHF. CDR3 coding DNA: TGTGCCAGCAGCTTAACACAGAGCTCCTATAATTCACCCCTCCACTTT.